This T cell receptor beta chain derives from a study of OX40 agonist ivuxolimab in advanced cancers. For the study at large: A mean age of approximately 64 years, range 23 to 79, was recorded, and approximately 80% were male. Study conclusions and caveats: Circulating CD4+ and CD8+ T cells showed clonal expansion by week 6 at 0.1 to 3.0 mg/kg.

To note about this clone: Its specificity is not known.

The table came from immunoSEQ multiplex PCR; TCRdb's copy has only in-frame clones and leaves some out. This sample has around 60,000 clones, with 85% to 95% found just once. The CDR3 has 14 residues. V was clipped by 9 bases and J by 4 bases; unmatched bases: 7. Germline-derived CDR1 and CDR2 are LNHDA and SQIVND (reference sequence). J is TRBJ1-2 and V is TRBV19; TRBD1 agrees at 11 bases. This specimen consisted of CD4+ or CD8+ T cells sorted from blood, obtained in a trial of the OX40 agonist ivuxolimab. This sequence originates from an adult with an advanced solid tumor such as melanoma, head and neck, liver or kidney cancer. The chain's CDR3 is CASQSGTGGYGYTF. CDR3 in DNA: TGTGCCAGCCAGTCCGGGACAGGGGGCTATGGCTACACCTTC.